A selection of T cell receptor beta chains follows, all from one sample in a study of cytomegalovirus exposure and HLA in healthy donors. Clones were sequenced by immunoSEQ multiplex PCR, and TCRdb holds only the in-frame ones, with some missing. The sample shows just over 150,000 clones, about 85% of them seen only once. Sequencing was done on a sample of PBMCs. The receptors here all came from a young man in good health and CMV-seropositive. The CDR3 runs from the conserved cysteine through the conserved F or W. The D gene is left open where the match is weak. Some rows mark clone size as missing; the rest say once, few, many or name a class of expanded clone.

d_call clone_size j_call v_call cdr3_aa cdr3_nt
- - TRBJ1-1 TRBV4-3 CASSQVRSQNTEAFF TGCGCCAGCAGCCAAGTTCGCAGTCAGAACACTGAAGCTTTCTTT
- - TRBJ1-2 TRBV19 CASSIYQGRDGYTF TGTGCCAGTAGTATTTACCAGGGAAGAGATGGCTACACCTTC
TRBD1 - TRBJ1-1 TRBV19 CASTLQGKNTEAFF TGTGCCAGTACCCTACAGGGGAAGAACACTGAAGCTTTCTTT
- - TRBJ2-3 TRBV9 CASSVTGSGFTDTQYF TGTGCCAGCAGCGTAACAGGTAGCGGCTTCACAGATACGCAGTATTTT
TRBD1 - TRBJ1-2 TRBV6-5 CASSSGQGTLGYGYTF TGTGCCAGCAGTTCGGGACAGGGCACCCTAGGATATGGCTACACCTTC
TRBD2 - TRBJ2-7 TRBV25-1 CASSDPRLAGSYEQYF TGTGCCAGCAGTGACCCTCGACTAGCGGGGTCCTACGAGCAGTACTTC
- once TRBJ1-1 TRBV4-3 CASSQYRVVVTEAFF TGCGCCAGCAGCCAATACAGGGTAGTAGTTACTGAAGCTTTCTTT
TRBD1 - TRBJ1-2 TRBV7-3 CASSQGVRGDGYTF TGTGCCAGCAGCCAGGGGGTCCGAGGGGACGGCTACACCTTC
TRBD2 - TRBJ2-1 TRBV20-1 CSAREGGGGFF TGCAGTGCTAGAGAGGGCGGGGGTGGGTTCTTC
TRBD1 - TRBJ1-1 TRBV27 CASSLWDRSPEAFF TGTGCCAGCAGTTTATGGGACAGGTCCCCTGAAGCTTTCTTT
- - TRBJ2-1 TRBV29-1 CSIGGPDYNEQFF TGCAGTATCGGGGGACCGGACTACAATGAGCAGTTCTTC
- few TRBJ1-5 TRBV25-1 CASSEGQQPQHF TGTGCCAGCAGTGAAGGGCAGCAGCCCCAGCATTTT
TRBD1 - TRBJ2-5 TRBV27 CASNPVGTVSGVTQYF TGTGCCAGCAATCCCGTCGGGACAGTTTCTGGGGTGACCCAGTACTTC
- - TRBJ2-2 TRBV4-3 CASSHLSGELFF TGCGCCAGCAGCCACCTGTCCGGGGAGCTGTTTTTT
- - TRBJ1-4 TRBV5-1 CASSLGGHSTPEKLFF TGCGCCAGCAGCTTGGGAGGACACTCCACGCCTGAAAAACTGTTTTTT
- once TRBJ2-7 TRBV11-2 CASSLPEGYEQYF TGTGCCAGCAGCTTACCCGAGGGCTACGAGCAGTACTTC
- once TRBJ2-3 TRBV19 CATRQSTDTQYF TGTGCCACAAGACAGTCCACAGATACGCAGTATTTT
- - TRBJ2-1 TRBV11-1 CASGQGWNEQFF TGTGCCAGCGGTCAGGGCTGGAATGAGCAGTTCTTC
- - TRBJ1-3 TRBV5-1 CASSLAGGDGNTIYF TGCGCCAGCAGCTTGGCTGGGGGCGATGGAAACACCATATATTTT
- - TRBJ1-5 TRBV30 CAWSVRGFPNQPQHF TGTGCCTGGAGTGTACGAGGGTTTCCCAATCAGCCCCAGCATTTT
- - TRBJ2-7 TRBV19 CATRRGGDSYEQYF TGTGCCACCCGGAGGGGCGGAGACTCCTACGAGCAGTACTTC
TRBD1 - TRBJ1-3 TRBV6-5 CASRPGQGGNTIYF TGTGCCAGCAGACCTGGACAGGGAGGAAACACCATATATTTT
TRBD1 few TRBJ2-7 TRBV27 CASSTGAHEQYF TGTGCCAGCAGTACAGGGGCCCACGAGCAGTACTTC
TRBD1 - TRBJ2-2 TRBV6-1 CASSAWTGSGGELFF TGTGCCAGCAGTGCGTGGACAGGGTCTGGCGGGGAGCTGTTTTTT
TRBD1 - TRBJ2-2 TRBV19 CASRGTGFGNTGELFF TGTGCCAGTAGGGGGACAGGGTTCGGGAACACCGGGGAGCTGTTTTTT
- - TRBJ1-4 TRBV27 CASSPRPGPLRNEKLFF TGTGCCAGCAGTCCAAGACCTGGGCCATTAAGAAATGAAAAACTGTTTTTT
- - TRBJ2-3 TRBV12-5 CASAPPADTQYF TGTGCTAGTGCCCCCCCCGCAGATACGCAGTATTTT
- - TRBJ2-5 TRBV30 CAWSDRRETQYF TGTGCCTGGAGTGATAGGCGGGAGACCCAGTACTTC
TRBD2 - TRBJ2-1 TRBV19 CASSIGRLAGANNEQFF TGTGCCAGTAGTATAGGAAGACTAGCGGGGGCCAACAATGAGCAGTTCTTC
TRBD1 - TRBJ2-1 TRBV9 CASSGPGQGYNEQFF TGTGCCAGCAGCGGACCGGGACAGGGTTACAATGAGCAGTTCTTC
- - TRBJ2-7 TRBV5-6 CASSLLGTGTSAEQYF TGTGCCAGCAGCTTGTTGGGGACGGGGACTTCCGCCGAGCAGTACTTC
TRBD1 - TRBJ1-5 TRBV4-1 CASSQDHVGDRVSQPQHF TGCGCCAGCAGCCAAGATCATGTGGGGGACAGGGTATCTCAGCCCCAGCATTTT
TRBD1 - TRBJ1-1 TRBV27 CASSSQGTGGKTEAFF TGTGCCAGCAGTTCACAAGGGACAGGGGGCAAAACTGAAGCTTTCTTT
- few TRBJ2-6 TRBV11-3 CASSLFSWGAGANVLTF TGTGCCAGCAGCTTATTTAGTTGGGGGGCTGGGGCCAACGTCCTGACTTTC
TRBD2 - TRBJ2-1 TRBV7-6 CASSLASAGGYNEQFF TGTGCCAGCAGCTTAGCGTCGGCGGGGGGTTACAATGAGCAGTTCTTC
- - TRBJ2-1 TRBV11-3 CASSANPGEQFF TGTGCCAGCAGCGCCAACCCAGGGGAGCAGTTCTTC
- once TRBJ2-1 TRBV7-9 CASSPVGGTTSYNEQFF TGTGCCAGCAGCCCAGTGGGTGGGACAACGTCCTACAATGAGCAGTTCTTC
- - TRBJ2-3 TRBV11-2 CASSLLRKSTDTQYF TGTGCCAGCAGCTTACTGCGGAAAAGCACAGATACGCAGTATTTT
- - TRBJ2-1 TRBV6-5 CASSSIRGSNEQFF TGTGCCAGCAGTTCTATTCGCGGCAGCAATGAGCAGTTCTTC
- - TRBJ1-6 TRBV23-1 CASSRGQPNSPLHF TGCGCCAGCAGTCGAGGACAGCCTAATTCACCCCTCCACTTT
- once TRBJ2-7 TRBV29-1 CSVEEADGGRYF TGCAGCGTTGAAGAGGCGGACGGGGGGCGGTACTTC
- - TRBJ1-4 TRBV7-9 CASSLENEKLFF TGTGCCAGCAGCCTCGAGAATGAAAAACTGTTTTTT
TRBD1 - TRBJ1-2 TRBV7-8 CASSLGGGQGAITF TGTGCCAGCAGCTTAGGGGGGGGGCAGGGGGCCATTACCTTC
TRBD2 - TRBJ2-3 TRBV19 CASSMGGGGAVTDTQYF TGTGCCAGTAGTATGGGCGGCGGGGGGGCCGTTACAGATACGCAGTATTTT
- once TRBJ1-2 TRBV6-6 CASSDETGFKGYTF TGTGCCAGCAGCGACGAAACAGGGTTTAAAGGCTACACCTTC